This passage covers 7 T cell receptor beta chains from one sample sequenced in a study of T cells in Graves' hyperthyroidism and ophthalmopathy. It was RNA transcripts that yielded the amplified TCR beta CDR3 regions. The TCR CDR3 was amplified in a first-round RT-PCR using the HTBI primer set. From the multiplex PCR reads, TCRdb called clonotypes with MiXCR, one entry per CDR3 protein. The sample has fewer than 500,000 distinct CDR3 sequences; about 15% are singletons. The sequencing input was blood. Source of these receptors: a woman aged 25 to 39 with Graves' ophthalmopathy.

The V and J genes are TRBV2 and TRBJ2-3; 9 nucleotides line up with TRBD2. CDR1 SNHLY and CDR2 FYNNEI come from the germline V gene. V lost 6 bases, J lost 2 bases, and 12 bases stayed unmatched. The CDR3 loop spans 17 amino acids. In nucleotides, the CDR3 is TGTGCCAGCAGCTTATCCCCGGCTAGCGGGGCCACAGATACGCAGTATTTT. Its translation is CASSLSPASGATDTQYF.

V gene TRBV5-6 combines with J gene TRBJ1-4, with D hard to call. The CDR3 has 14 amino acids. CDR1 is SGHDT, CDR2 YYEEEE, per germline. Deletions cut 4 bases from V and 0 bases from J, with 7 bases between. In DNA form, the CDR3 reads TGTGCCAGCAGCAACCATGCAACTAATGAAAAACTGTTTTTT. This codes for CASSNHATNEKLFF.

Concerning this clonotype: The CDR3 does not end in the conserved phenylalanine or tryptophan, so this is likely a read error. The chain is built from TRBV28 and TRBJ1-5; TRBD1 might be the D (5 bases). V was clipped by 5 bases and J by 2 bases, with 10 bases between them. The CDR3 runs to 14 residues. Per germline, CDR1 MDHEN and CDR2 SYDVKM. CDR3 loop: CASSQGGGNQPQHI. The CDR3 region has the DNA TGTGCCAGCAGTCAGGGAGGGGGCAATCAGCCCCAGCATATT.

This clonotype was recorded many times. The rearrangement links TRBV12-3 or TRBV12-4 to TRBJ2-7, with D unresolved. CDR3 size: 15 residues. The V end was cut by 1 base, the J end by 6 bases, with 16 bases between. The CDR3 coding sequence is TGTGCCAGCAGTTTAGGTGGGGTCAGACCTGGCGAGCAGTACTTC. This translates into CASSLGGVRPGEQYF.

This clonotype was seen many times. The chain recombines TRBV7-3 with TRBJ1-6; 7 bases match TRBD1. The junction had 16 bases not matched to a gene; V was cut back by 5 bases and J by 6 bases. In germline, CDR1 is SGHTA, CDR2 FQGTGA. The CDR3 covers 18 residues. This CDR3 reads CASSETTRGQRTNSPLHF. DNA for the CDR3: TGTGCCAGCAGCGAAACCACCCGGGGACAGAGAACTAATTCACCCCTCCACTTT. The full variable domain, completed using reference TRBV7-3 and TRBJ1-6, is GAGVSQTPSNKVTEKGKYVELRCDPISGHTALYWYRQSLGQGPEFLIYFQGTGAADDSGLPNDRFFAVRPEGSVSTLKIQRTERGDSAVYLCASSETTRGQRTNSPLHFGNGTRLTVT.

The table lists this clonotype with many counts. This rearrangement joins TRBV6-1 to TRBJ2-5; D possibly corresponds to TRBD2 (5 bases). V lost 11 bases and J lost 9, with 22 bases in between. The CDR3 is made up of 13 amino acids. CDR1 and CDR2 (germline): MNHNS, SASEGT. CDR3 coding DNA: TGTGCCCACGGGCAGGACCCGGGGAGCGCCCAGTACTTC. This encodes CAHGQDPGSAQYF.

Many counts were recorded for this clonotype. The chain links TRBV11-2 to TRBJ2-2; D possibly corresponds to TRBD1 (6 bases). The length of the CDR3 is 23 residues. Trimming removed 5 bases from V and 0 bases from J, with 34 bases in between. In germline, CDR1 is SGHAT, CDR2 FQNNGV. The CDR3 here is CASSPNYRVVGPTGNTNTGELFF. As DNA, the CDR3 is TGTGCCAGCAGCCCCAATTATAGGGTTGTTGGGCCGACAGGAAATACGAACACCGGGGAGCTGTTTTTT.